This is a list of T cell receptor beta chains from one sample in a study of blood T cells in healthy people across ages. TCRdb passed the 5' RACE reads through MiXCR, listing each CDR3 protein once. The table shows 650,000 or so distinct CDR3 sequences, with more than 45% occurring only once. Sequences were obtained from blood. The receptor set was obtained from a woman aged 80 or older in good health. CDR3s include the opening cysteine and the closing phenylalanine or tryptophan. The D gene is left open where the match is weak. Clone size appears in some rows only: once, few, many, or a class for an expanded clone.

len: 18; d_gene: TRBD1; abundance: few; v_gene: TRBV2; j_gene: TRBJ2-7; CDR3aa: CASSVSRDFRTGIYEQYF; CDR3nt: TGTGCCAGCAGTGTGAGTCGGGATTTTCGGACAGGGATCTACGAGCAGTACTTC
len: 17; d_gene: NA; abundance: NA; v_gene: TRBV24-1; j_gene: TRBJ2-3; CDR3aa: CATFHPLNTVGTDTQYF; CDR3nt: TGTGCCACCTTCCACCCGCTGAACACCGTCGGCACAGATACGCAGTATTTT
len: 14; d_gene: TRBD1; abundance: NA; v_gene: TRBV30; j_gene: TRBJ2-3; CDR3aa: CAFGTGGPADTQYF; CDR3nt: TGTGCTTTCGGGACAGGAGGTCCAGCAGATACGCAGTATTTT
len: 16; d_gene: TRBD2; abundance: NA; v_gene: TRBV6-5; j_gene: TRBJ2-7; CDR3aa: CASSYQRGSGGLEQYF; CDR3nt: TGTGCCAGCAGTTACCAAAGGGGAAGCGGGGGGCTTGAGCAGTACTTC
len: 14; d_gene: TRBD2; abundance: few; v_gene: TRBV29-1; j_gene: TRBJ2-5; CDR3aa: CSVVGREGQETQYF; CDR3nt: TGCAGCGTTGTCGGCCGGGAGGGGCAAGAGACCCAGTACTTC
len: 13; d_gene: NA; abundance: many; v_gene: TRBV29-1; j_gene: TRBJ1-2; CDR3aa: CSVEEQADYGYTF; CDR3nt: TGCAGCGTTGAGGAGCAGGCTGACTATGGCTACACCTTC
len: 15; d_gene: NA; abundance: NA; v_gene: TRBV6-5; j_gene: TRBJ2-7; CDR3aa: CASSYSEQGIYEQYF; CDR3nt: TGTGCCAGCAGTTACTCCGAACAGGGTATCTACGAGCAGTACTTC
len: 15; d_gene: TRBD1; abundance: few; v_gene: TRBV14; j_gene: TRBJ2-5; CDR3aa: CASSQAIPGGETQYF; CDR3nt: TGTGCCAGCAGCCAAGCGATCCCAGGGGGAGAGACCCAGTACTTC
len: 12; d_gene: NA; abundance: NA; v_gene: TRBV27; j_gene: TRBJ2-3; CDR3aa: CASSSQIDTQYF; CDR3nt: TGTGCCAGCAGTTCTCAGATAGATACGCAGTATTTT
len: 16; d_gene: NA; abundance: many; v_gene: TRBV20-1; j_gene: TRBJ2-7; CDR3aa: CSASRSRALSSYEQYF; CDR3nt: TGCAGTGCTAGCCGCAGCAGGGCTTTAAGCTCCTACGAGCAGTACTTC
len: 13; d_gene: NA; abundance: many; v_gene: TRBV13; j_gene: TRBJ1-4; CDR3aa: CASSLQGNEKLFF; CDR3nt: TGTGCCAGCAGCTTACAGGGGAATGAAAAACTGTTTTTT
len: 13; d_gene: TRBD1; abundance: many; v_gene: TRBV27; j_gene: TRBJ1-6; CDR3aa: CASRDSYNSPLHF; CDR3nt: TGTGCCAGCCGGGACAGCTATAATTCACCCCTCCACTTT
len: 15; d_gene: TRBD1; abundance: few; v_gene: TRBV12-3/TRBV12-4; j_gene: TRBJ2-2; CDR3aa: CASHIGTANTGELFF; CDR3nt: TGTGCCAGCCACATCGGGACAGCGAACACCGGGGAGCTGTTTTTT
len: 15; d_gene: TRBD2; abundance: NA; v_gene: TRBV5-6; j_gene: TRBJ2-5; CDR3aa: CTSSLRLAGQETQYF; CDR3nt: TGTACCAGCAGCCTAAGACTAGCGGGGCAAGAGACCCAGTACTTC
len: 15; d_gene: NA; abundance: NA; v_gene: TRBV20-1; j_gene: TRBJ2-3; CDR3aa: CSARDLGRGTDTQYF; CDR3nt: TGCAGTGCTAGAGATCTCGGGAGAGGAACCGATACGCAGTATTTT
len: 13; d_gene: TRBD1; abundance: NA; v_gene: TRBV29-1; j_gene: TRBJ1-2; CDR3aa: CSVEVGQGHGYTF; CDR3nt: TGCAGCGTTGAAGTGGGACAGGGCCATGGCTACACCTTC
len: 15; d_gene: TRBD1; abundance: NA; v_gene: TRBV5-1; j_gene: TRBJ1-2; CDR3aa: CASSGGQPTNYGYTF; CDR3nt: TGCGCCAGCAGCGGGGGACAGCCTACTAACTATGGCTACACCTTC
len: 16; d_gene: NA; abundance: NA; v_gene: TRBV20-1; j_gene: TRBJ2-6; CDR3aa: CSARVPPGLGANVLTF; CDR3nt: TGCAGTGCTAGAGTTCCCCCGGGGCTCGGGGCCAACGTCCTGACTTTC
len: 11; d_gene: TRBD1; abundance: few; v_gene: TRBV29-1; j_gene: TRBJ2-7; CDR3aa: CSGGTAYEQYF; CDR3nt: TGCAGCGGGGGGACAGCTTACGAGCAGTACTTC
len: 15; d_gene: NA; abundance: many; v_gene: TRBV7-9; j_gene: TRBJ2-4; CDR3aa: CASSDTGLAKNIQYF; CDR3nt: TGTGCCAGCAGCGATACAGGCTTAGCCAAAAACATTCAGTACTTC
len: 14; d_gene: NA; abundance: once; v_gene: TRBV27; j_gene: TRBJ1-1; CDR3aa: CASSEGGPNTEAFF; CDR3nt: TGTGCCAGCAGCGAAGGGGGGCCGAACACTGAAGCTTTCTTT
len: 16; d_gene: TRBD1; abundance: NA; v_gene: TRBV28; j_gene: TRBJ2-2; CDR3aa: CASSPGQVGLPGELFF; CDR3nt: TGTGCCAGCAGTCCGGGACAGGTCGGATTGCCCGGGGAGCTGTTTTTT
len: 13; d_gene: NA; abundance: once; v_gene: TRBV7-9; j_gene: TRBJ2-7; CDR3aa: CASSSRGDYEQYF; CDR3nt: TGTGCCAGCAGCTCCCGGGGTGACTACGAGCAGTACTTC
len: 18; d_gene: TRBD2; abundance: NA; v_gene: TRBV2; j_gene: TRBJ2-6; CDR3aa: CASSPGLAGGLGANVLTF; CDR3nt: TGTGCCAGCAGTCCAGGACTAGCGGGGGGACTCGGGGCCAACGTCCTGACTTTC
len: 15; d_gene: TRBD2; abundance: NA; v_gene: TRBV11-2; j_gene: TRBJ2-7; CDR3aa: CASSLALGGYNEQYF; CDR3nt: TGTGCCAGCAGCTTAGCACTGGGGGGGTACAATGAGCAGTACTTC
len: 17; d_gene: TRBD2; abundance: NA; v_gene: TRBV4-1; j_gene: TRBJ2-1; CDR3aa: CASSLPGLAGGGDEQFF; CDR3nt: TGCGCCAGCAGTCTACCAGGACTAGCGGGGGGCGGAGATGAGCAGTTCTTC
len: 14; d_gene: NA; abundance: few; v_gene: TRBV7-2; j_gene: TRBJ1-3; CDR3aa: CASSLVGPGNTIYF; CDR3nt: TGTGCCAGCAGCTTAGTGGGACCGGGAAACACCATATATTTT
len: 16; d_gene: NA; abundance: many; v_gene: TRBV5-1; j_gene: TRBJ2-7; CDR3aa: CASSLGPIILSYEQYF; CDR3nt: TGCGCCAGCAGCTTGGGGCCAATTATACTTTCCTACGAGCAGTACTTC
len: 15; d_gene: NA; abundance: few; v_gene: TRBV28; j_gene: TRBJ2-1; CDR3aa: CASSKLGRESDEQFF; CDR3nt: TGTGCCAGCAGCAAGCTAGGTCGGGAATCCGATGAGCAGTTCTTC
len: 16; d_gene: TRBD1; abundance: NA; v_gene: TRBV5-1; j_gene: TRBJ2-5; CDR3aa: CASSLSGTGYGNEQYF; CDR3nt: TGCGCCAGTAGCTTGTCCGGGACAGGGTACGGCAATGAGCAGTACTTC
len: 17; d_gene: TRBD1; abundance: NA; v_gene: TRBV10-3; j_gene: TRBJ2-7; CDR3aa: CGHLVALGHRGWNEQYF; CDR3nt: TGTGGCCATCTAGTCGCTTTGGGGCACAGGGGTTGGAACGAGCAGTACTTC
len: 15; d_gene: NA; abundance: few; v_gene: TRBV27; j_gene: TRBJ2-1; CDR3aa: CASMRQQETYNEQFF; CDR3nt: TGTGCCAGCATGAGGCAGCAAGAAACCTACAATGAGCAGTTCTTC
len: 15; d_gene: NA; abundance: once; v_gene: TRBV9; j_gene: TRBJ2-2; CDR3aa: CASGVVGGLDGELFF; CDR3nt: TGTGCCAGCGGCGTAGTCGGGGGGCTGGACGGGGAGCTGTTTTTT
len: 16; d_gene: TRBD2; abundance: few; v_gene: TRBV2; j_gene: TRBJ2-3; CDR3aa: CASMISGGAQTDTQYF; CDR3nt: TGTGCCAGCATGATCAGCGGGGGGGCCCAGACAGATACGCAGTATTTT
len: 16; d_gene: NA; abundance: NA; v_gene: TRBV7-2; j_gene: TRBJ2-1; CDR3aa: CASRRVGGASYNEQFF; CDR3nt: TGTGCCAGCAGAAGGGTAGGCGGGGCTTCCTACAATGAGCAGTTCTTC
len: 14; d_gene: NA; abundance: NA; v_gene: TRBV2; j_gene: TRBJ2-5; CDR3aa: CASSEAPSVETQYF; CDR3nt: TGTGCCAGCAGTGAAGCGCCTAGCGTGGAGACCCAGTACTTC
len: 10; d_gene: NA; abundance: NA; v_gene: TRBV29-1; j_gene: TRBJ1-2; CDR3aa: CSVGERGYTF; CDR3nt: TGCAGCGTTGGGGAGCGTGGCTACACCTTC
len: 15; d_gene: NA; abundance: many; v_gene: TRBV7-9; j_gene: TRBJ2-3; CDR3aa: CASSLVLSSSDTQYF; CDR3nt: TGTGCCAGCAGCCTGGTTTTATCAAGCTCAGATACGCAGTATTTT
len: 14; d_gene: TRBD1; abundance: many; v_gene: TRBV15; j_gene: TRBJ1-1; CDR3aa: CATSREAGTGEAFF; CDR3nt: TGTGCCACCAGCAGAGAAGCGGGGACAGGTGAAGCTTTCTTT
len: 16; d_gene: NA; abundance: NA; v_gene: TRBV30; j_gene: TRBJ2-2; CDR3aa: CAWSSLTLGGAGELFF; CDR3nt: TGTGCCTGGAGTTCACTGACCTTAGGGGGGGCCGGGGAGCTGTTTTTT
len: 17; d_gene: TRBD1; abundance: many; v_gene: TRBV9; j_gene: TRBJ2-7; CDR3aa: CASSVGFGTGVTYEQYF; CDR3nt: TGTGCCAGCAGCGTCGGCTTTGGGACAGGGGTAACCTACGAGCAGTACTTC
len: 14; d_gene: TRBD1; abundance: few; v_gene: TRBV20-1; j_gene: TRBJ1-1; CDR3aa: CSAPPGDRATEAFF; CDR3nt: TGCAGTGCTCCCCCTGGAGACAGGGCCACTGAAGCTTTCTTT
len: 18; d_gene: NA; abundance: NA; v_gene: TRBV11-2; j_gene: TRBJ2-1; CDR3aa: CASSLELGGQRYANEQFF; CDR3nt: TGTGCCAGCAGCTTAGAGTTGGGGGGACAGCGCTATGCCAATGAGCAGTTCTTC
len: 13; d_gene: NA; abundance: many; v_gene: TRBV20-1; j_gene: TRBJ2-1; CDR3aa: CSASEVVGAEQFF; CDR3nt: TGCAGTGCGTCCGAGGTTGTCGGGGCTGAGCAGTTCTTC
len: 13; d_gene: TRBD2; abundance: few; v_gene: TRBV2; j_gene: TRBJ2-7; CDR3aa: CASSRDYPYEQYF; CDR3nt: TGTGCCAGCAGTCGGGACTACCCCTACGAGCAGTACTTC
len: 15; d_gene: TRBD1; abundance: NA; v_gene: TRBV6-2/TRBV6-3; j_gene: TRBJ2-1; CDR3aa: CASRPGQGGYNEQFF; CDR3nt: TGTGCCAGTAGACCGGGACAGGGGGGCTACAATGAGCAGTTCTTC
len: 16; d_gene: TRBD1; abundance: NA; v_gene: TRBV15; j_gene: TRBJ1-1; CDR3aa: CATSRDVRGQGTEAFF; CDR3nt: TGTGCCACCAGCAGAGATGTAAGGGGGCAAGGGACTGAAGCTTTCTTT
len: 15; d_gene: NA; abundance: NA; v_gene: TRBV20-1; j_gene: TRBJ1-6; CDR3aa: CSASPRPYQSSPLHF; CDR3nt: TGCAGTGCTAGTCCGCGACCTTATCAAAGTTCACCCCTCCACTTT
len: 15; d_gene: NA; abundance: NA; v_gene: TRBV7-9; j_gene: TRBJ2-3; CDR3aa: CASSLGRWNTDTQYF; CDR3nt: TGTGCCAGCAGCTTAGGGCGATGGAACACAGATACGCAGTATTTT
len: 14; d_gene: NA; abundance: many; v_gene: TRBV5-6; j_gene: TRBJ1-2; CDR3aa: CASSLEGRGYGYTF; CDR3nt: TGTGCCAGCAGCTTGGAGGGCAGGGGCTATGGCTACACCTTC
len: 15; d_gene: NA; abundance: NA; v_gene: TRBV27; j_gene: TRBJ2-1; CDR3aa: CASSRVQKRGVEQFF; CDR3nt: TGTGCCAGCAGCCGAGTCCAGAAGCGAGGCGTTGAGCAGTTCTTC
len: 14; d_gene: NA; abundance: NA; v_gene: TRBV7-2; j_gene: TRBJ1-1; CDR3aa: CASSLIVDGTEAFF; CDR3nt: TGTGCCAGCAGCTTAATCGTTGATGGCACTGAAGCTTTCTTT
len: 15; d_gene: NA; abundance: NA; v_gene: TRBV28; j_gene: TRBJ2-2; CDR3aa: CASSPQTEWVRELFF; CDR3nt: TGTGCCAGCAGTCCACAAACCGAGTGGGTCCGGGAGCTGTTTTTT